These T cell receptor beta chains were read from a single sample in a study of monozygotic twins with cystic fibrosis. Generated by immunoSEQ multiplex PCR, the TCRdb table keeps only in-frame clones and is missing some. The sample holds 30,000 to 40,000 clones; about nine tenths are singletons and the top ten take 0.19%. The sample comprised blood. These receptors were collected from a boy aged 2-9 years with cystic fibrosis. Both conserved end residues are part of each CDR3. Each record gives: V gene, D gene, CDR3 protein. D genes are given only for firm matches.

v_call: TRBV4-1
d_call: .
cdr3_aa: CASSQDWTPTEAFF

v_call: TRBV7-2
d_call: .
cdr3_aa: CASSSSTGTNTEAFF

v_call: TRBV19
d_call: .
cdr3_aa: CASSQGSEQYF

v_call: TRBV2
d_call: .
cdr3_aa: CASSGTTVAYEQYF

v_call: TRBV5-1
d_call: .
cdr3_aa: CASSIATELSYEQYF

v_call: TRBV2
d_call: .
cdr3_aa: CASSEAGITEAFF

v_call: TRBV6-5
d_call: .
cdr3_aa: CASSYGGNQPQHF

v_call: TRBV9
d_call: .
cdr3_aa: CASSDLGLAQETQYF

v_call: TRBV6-6
d_call: TRBD1
cdr3_aa: CASRRRTGVAEKLFF

v_call: TRBV19
d_call: .
cdr3_aa: CASSIGGREYAYEQYF

v_call: TRBV4-3
d_call: .
cdr3_aa: CASSQEGVAASYNEQFF

v_call: TRBV4-2
d_call: .
cdr3_aa: CASSQDRRIQNYGYTF

v_call: TRBV9
d_call: .
cdr3_aa: CASSELANTEAFF

v_call: TRBV6-4
d_call: .
cdr3_aa: CASSDSNYNEQFF

v_call: TRBV15
d_call: .
cdr3_aa: CATEEYRHGNTIYF

v_call: TRBV10-3
d_call: .
cdr3_aa: CAIRAGQSKNYGYTF

v_call: TRBV27
d_call: TRBD2
cdr3_aa: CASSLMGAGGADTQYF

v_call: TRBV6-6
d_call: .
cdr3_aa: CASSYSKGTGYGYTF

v_call: TRBV7-2
d_call: .
cdr3_aa: CASSLDPGSSYGYTF

v_call: TRBV19
d_call: .
cdr3_aa: CASSRGGRVNYEKLFF

v_call: TRBV2
d_call: .
cdr3_aa: CASSEGTGRSYGYTF

v_call: TRBV15
d_call: .
cdr3_aa: CATSPHSLGVDGYTF

v_call: TRBV19
d_call: .
cdr3_aa: CASSIDRDNSYGYTF

v_call: TRBV15
d_call: .
cdr3_aa: CATSRVAGRNTEAFF

v_call: TRBV5-1
d_call: TRBD2
cdr3_aa: CASSSTAGGQETQYF

v_call: TRBV19
d_call: .
cdr3_aa: CASSQGLGNTIYF

v_call: TRBV18
d_call: .
cdr3_aa: CASSPNSGTTNTGELFF

v_call: TRBV2
d_call: TRBD1
cdr3_aa: CASSRQGKGDTQYF

v_call: TRBV4-1
d_call: .
cdr3_aa: CASSQETARTDGYTF

v_call: TRBV7-2
d_call: .
cdr3_aa: CASSLVPGLNQPQHF

v_call: TRBV5-1
d_call: .
cdr3_aa: CASSSPDTQETQYF

v_call: TRBV19
d_call: .
cdr3_aa: CASTPNQGVGQPQHF

v_call: TRBV7-9
d_call: TRBD2
cdr3_aa: CASSLTRAGGQETQYF

v_call: TRBV5-4
d_call: .
cdr3_aa: CASSLDSVNTEAFF

v_call: TRBV18
d_call: TRBD1
cdr3_aa: CASARQGSNLDTEAFF

v_call: TRBV5-1
d_call: .
cdr3_aa: CASSLDGANTEAFF

v_call: TRBV6-5
d_call: .
cdr3_aa: CASSYSGVAGQPQHF

v_call: TRBV29-1
d_call: .
cdr3_aa: CSVQPGDYGYTF

v_call: TRBV19
d_call: TRBD1
cdr3_aa: CASSMGRTGTETQYF

v_call: TRBV12-5
d_call: .
cdr3_aa: CASGPSFTADSYNEQFF

v_call: TRBV9
d_call: .
cdr3_aa: CASSASPRALMNTEAFF

v_call: TRBV6-5
d_call: .
cdr3_aa: CASSYGGGTEAFF